Presented here are 32 T cell receptor beta chains from one specimen sequenced in a study of cytomegalovirus exposure and HLA in healthy donors (dated by TCRdb to 2016 to 2017). Receptors were amplified or captured by the immunoSEQ multiplex PCR assay. A mixture of 60 forward primers for TCR Vbeta segments and 13 reverse primers for TCR Jbeta segments was used in the multiplex PCR. In its TCRdb copy, this immuneACCESS table keeps in-frame sequences only and misses some clones. Where compared with another copy, unresolved V genes explain less than half of these, and the others have no known cause. This sample holds roughly 170,000 clones; around four fifths were observed only once. The ten largest clonotypes hold roughly 5% of the sample. Sequencing was carried out using PBMCs. All receptors come from a girl aged 5-17 years in good health and CMV-seropositive.

This clone is a singleton in its sample. The chain is built from TRBV7-9 and TRBJ1-4, with D perhaps matching TRBD1 (6 bases). The CDR3 sequence is 15 residues long. Between the trimmed V and J ends, which lost 2 bases and 5 bases, there was a span of 12 bases. CDR1 and CDR2 from the germline V gene are SEHNR and FQNEAQ (reference sequence). The CDR3 DNA sequence: TGTGCCAGCAGCTTAATAGGGGGAAAGAATGAAAAACTGTTTTTT. Translated: CASSLIGGKNEKLFF.

This chain joins TRBV11-2 and TRBJ2-1; TRBD1 matches at 11 bases. The CDR3 is made up of 17 amino acids. CDR1 and CDR2 from the germline V gene are SGHAT and FQNNGV. Losses at the gene ends were 3 bases for V and 5 bases for J; bases not matched to a gene: 9. The CDR3 region has the DNA TGTGCCAGCAGCTTTACGGTTGGGACAGGGGGAAACAATGAGCAGTTCTTC. This translates into CASSFTVGTGGNNEQFF.

This chain uses TRBV11-3 with TRBJ1-2; TRBD1 aligns across 7 bases. The CDR3 consists of 16 residues. Germline V gene data show CDR1 as SGHNT and CDR2 as YENEEA. With V trimmed by 5 bases and J by 3 bases, 12 bases remained unmatched. The CDR3 here is CASSPSISGTDYGYTF. The CDR3 DNA reads TGTGCCAGCAGCCCATCCATCTCCGGGACAGACTATGGCTACACCTTC.

The chain joins TRBV9 to TRBJ2-1; tentative D call: TRBD2 (6 bases). CDR1 and CDR2 from the germline V gene are SGDLS and YYNGEE. The CDR3 contains 12 residues. Trimming shortened V by 0 bases and J by 14 bases, and 12 bases separated the two germline ends. In nucleotides, the CDR3 is TGTGCCAGCAGCGTAGTGGGGGGACCCAAGTTCTTC. This codes for CASSVVGGPKFF.

The CDR3 DNA sequence: TGTGCCAGCAGCCTACACGACAGGGTGAACACTGAAGCTTTCTTT. Protein sequence: CASSLHDRVNTEAFF. V is TRBV7-8 and J is TRBJ1-1, with 7 bases fitting TRBD1. With 5 bases clipped from V and 0 bases from J, the junction kept 6 bases outside the gene matches. This CDR3 is 15 amino acids long. Germline V gene lookup returns CDR1 SGHVS and CDR2 FQNEAQ.

The J gene is TRBJ2-1, the V gene TRBV12-5, with 10 bases fitting TRBD2. There are 18 residues in the CDR3. Germline V gene lookup returns CDR1 LGHNT and CDR2 FRNRAP. V was clipped by 0 bases and J by 6 bases; unmatched bases: 11. CDR3 nucleotide sequence: TGTGCTAGTGGTTTGGTATCTCGGGGACTAGCGAAATCCAATGAGCAGTTCTTC. Translation: CASGLVSRGLAKSNEQFF.

This chain links TRBV7-2 with TRBJ1-2; no reliable D call. The CDR3 consists of 13 residues. With 3 bases removed from V and 2 bases from J, the gap between germline ends came to 7 bases. CDR1 and CDR2 from the germline V gene are SGHTA and FQGNSA. CDR3: CASSFSGNYGYTF. Here the CDR3 DNA reads TGTGCCAGCAGCTTTAGCGGCAACTATGGCTACACCTTC.

The chain uses TRBV6-1 and TRBJ2-5; TRBD1 is a possible D gene (6 bases). The V gene's germline CDR1 is MNHNS and CDR2 SASEGT. V lost 7 bases and J lost 4, with 16 bases in between. This CDR3 spans 14 amino acids. CDR3 sequence (DNA): TGTGCCAGCACCTCACGGGGCAGGGGAGAGACCCAGTACTTC. Translated, it gives CASTSRGRGETQYF.

The chain joins TRBV19 to TRBJ2-1, with D perhaps matching TRBD1 (7 bases). Germline assignment: CDR1 LNHDA and CDR2 SQIVND (reference sequence). This CDR3 is built from 12 residues. V lost 7 bases, J lost 7 bases, and 11 bases lay in between. CDR3 sequence: CASIRGANEQFF. As DNA, the CDR3 is TGTGCCAGTATCAGGGGGGCGAATGAGCAGTTCTTC. Looking up the rest from reference TRBV19 and TRBJ2-1 gives the full variable domain: DGGITQSPKYLFRKEGQNVTLSCEQNLNHDAMYWYRQDPGQGLRLIYYSQIVNDFQKGDIAEGYSVSREKKESFPLTVTSAQKNPTAFYLCASIRGANEQFFGPGTRLTVL.

The V and J genes are TRBV7-8 and TRBJ2-3; D may be TRBD1 (6 bases). The CDR3 is 14 amino acids. Germline CDR1 is SGHVS and CDR2 is FQNEAQ. V was pared by 2 bases and J by 1 base, with 7 bases between. The CDR3 region is CASSLYRGTDTQYF. CDR3 bases: TGTGCCAGCAGCTTATACAGGGGCACAGATACGCAGTATTTT.

This rearrangement joins TRBV6-5 to TRBJ2-3; D gene uncertain. Germline CDR1 and CDR2: MNHEY and SVGAGI. Trimming left V 2 bases short and J 0 bases short, with 9 bases between. CDR3 size: 15 residues. Written as DNA, the CDR3 is TGTGCCAGCAGTTACGGTTCCGGGAGCACAGATACGCAGTATTTT. It translates to CASSYGSGSTDTQYF.

The genes are TRBV7-9 and TRBJ1-1; D perhaps matches TRBD1 (5 bases). This CDR3 is 15 amino acids long. CDR1 is SEHNR, CDR2 FQNEAQ, per germline (reference sequence). V dropped 2 bases and J dropped 1 base, with 11 bases sitting between them. The CDR3: CASSLTRDSNTEAFF. The CDR3 DNA sequence: TGTGCCAGCAGCTTAACCCGGGACTCGAACACTGAAGCTTTCTTT.

V is TRBV19 and J is TRBJ2-7; D is perhaps TRBD2 (6 bases). The CDR3 sequence is 13 residues long. From germline, CDR1 is LNHDA and CDR2 SQIVND (reference sequence). Trimming took 6 bases from V and 7 from J, leaving 16 bases between them. The CDR3 nucleotides read TGTGCCAGTAGCGGGGGACTCCGTAGGGAGCAGTACTTC. The encoded protein is CASSGGLRREQYF.

This chain connects TRBV5-1 to TRBJ2-7; weak D call: TRBD1 (8 bases). Trimming cost V 3 bases and J 4 bases, with 26 bases left between them. This CDR3 has 18 amino acids. Germline V CDR1 and CDR2: SGHRS, YFSETQ. The CDR3 reads CASSWGGPGQGFFYEQYF. The CDR3 DNA reads TGCGCCAGCAGCTGGGGGGGGCCCGGACAGGGTTTCTTTTACGAGCAGTACTTC.

The chain joins TRBV27 to TRBJ2-7; TRBD1 matches at 9 bases. The CDR3 extends over 15 amino acids. Germline assignment: CDR1 MNHEY and CDR2 SMNVEV (reference sequence). The ends lost 6 bases at V and 3 bases at J; junction bases unmatched: 9. CDR3 amino acids: CASRLTGTGIYEQYF. The CDR3 region has the DNA TGTGCCAGCAGACTTACCGGGACAGGGATCTACGAGCAGTACTTC.

In its sample, this clone was seen a few times. J is TRBJ1-5 and V is TRBV6-5; tentatively, D is TRBD1 (5 bases). Trimming took off 4 bases at V and 4 bases at J, with 8 bases between the two ends. This CDR3 is built from 13 residues. Germline CDR1 and CDR2: MNHEY and SVGAGI. CDR3 region: CASSLRGNQPQHF. In nucleotides, the CDR3 is TGTGCCAGCAGTTTACGGGGGAATCAGCCCCAGCATTTT.

This rearrangement joins TRBV6-5 to TRBJ2-3; 7 positions agree with TRBD1. There are 15 residues in the CDR3. Looked up from germline, CDR1 is MNHEY and CDR2 is SVGAGI. With V trimmed by 3 bases and J by 2 bases, 5 bases remained unmatched. This CDR3 is CASSYGDRPTDTQYF. CDR3 bases: TGTGCCAGCAGTTATGGGGACAGACCCACAGATACGCAGTATTTT.

The chain has TRBV20-1 and TRBJ1-1, with D uncertain. From germline, CDR1 is DFQATT and CDR2 SNEGSKA (reference sequence). The CDR3 covers 11 residues. The germline V and J ends were trimmed by 3 bases and 8 bases, with 10 bases remaining between them. CDR3 DNA: TGCAGTGCTAGTTGGGAGACCGAAGCTTTCTTT. Protein product: CSASWETEAFF.

V gene TRBV7-8 combines with J gene TRBJ2-7, with D perhaps matching TRBD1 (5 bases). CDR3 length: 15 residues. Trimming shortened V by 8 bases and J by 0 bases, and 17 bases separated the two germline ends. The germline CDR1 and CDR2 sequences are SGHVS and FQNEAQ. The CDR3 DNA reads TGTGCCAGCGTCGGTGGGGCGGCCAACTCCTACGAGCAGTACTTC. Amino acid sequence: CASVGGAANSYEQYF. The full variable domain, its missing parts supplied by reference TRBV7-8 and TRBJ2-7, is GAGVSQSPRYKVAKRGQDVALRCDPISGHVSLFWYQQALGQGPEFLTYFQNEAQLDKSGLPSDRFFAERPEGSVSTLKIQRTQQEDSAVYLCASVGGAANSYEQYFGPGTRLTVT.

V gene TRBV5-8 combines with J gene TRBJ1-4; the D gene is possibly TRBD1 (6 bases). With 3 bases removed from V and 0 bases from J, the gap between germline ends came to 6 bases. This CDR3 comprises 14 residues. Germline V gene sequence: CDR1 SGHTS, CDR2 YDEGEE. Here the CDR3 DNA reads TGTGCCAGCAGCTCAGGGGCAACTAATGAAAAACTGTTTTTT. The encoded protein is CASSSGATNEKLFF. The full variable domain, with the rest looked up from reference TRBV5-8 and TRBJ1-4, is EAGVTQSPTHLIKTRGQQATLRCSPISGHTSVYWYQQALGLGLQFLLWYDEGEERNRGNFPPRFSGRQFPNYSSELNVNALELEDSALYLCASSSGATNEKLFFGSGTQLSVL.

This clone was detected only once. The chain combines TRBV7-6 with TRBJ1-2; 7 nucleotides align to TRBD1. This CDR3 comprises 14 residues. The V gene's germline CDR1 is SGHVS and CDR2 FNYEAQ. V dropped 3 bases and J dropped 6; count of bases not matched to a gene: 7. CDR3 amino acids: CASSFSGGGDGYTF. Written as DNA, the CDR3 is TGTGCCAGCAGCTTTTCAGGAGGGGGCGATGGCTACACCTTC.

The CDR3 coding sequence is TGTGCCAGCAGTTACTCGGACAGGACGTACTTC. As protein: CASSYSDRTYF. This rearrangement joins TRBV6-5 to TRBJ2-7; 7 bases line up with TRBD1. The CDR3 length is 11 residues. The V gene's germline CDR1 is MNHEY and CDR2 SVGAGI. The trim removed 0 bases at V and 12 bases at J, leaving 2 bases unmatched.

In regard to this clone: Compared with germline, one end of the junction differs, possibly owing to a read error. The chain links TRBV6-5 to TRBJ2-1, with D maybe TRBD2 (6 bases). From germline, CDR1 is MNHEY and CDR2 SVGAGI. This CDR3 is built from 15 residues. In DNA, the CDR3 is TGTGCCAGCAGTTACCCAACGGGGGTGGCCAATGGGCAGTTCTTC. This encodes CASSYPTGVANGQFF.

The chain is built from TRBV10-3 and TRBJ1-1; 7 bases fit TRBD1. Germline loops: CDR1 ENHRY, CDR2 SYGVKD. Losses at the gene ends were 6 bases for V and 0 bases for J; bases not matched to a gene: 4. The CDR3 length is 14 residues. The CDR3: CAISRQGLNTEAFF. CDR3 coding DNA: TGTGCCATCAGCCGACAGGGATTGAACACTGAAGCTTTCTTT.

The chain is built from TRBV6-1 and TRBJ1-5; a possible D gene is TRBD1 (6 bases). V was pared by 5 bases and J by 7 bases, with 18 bases between. Germline-derived CDR1 and CDR2 are MNHNS and SASEGT. The CDR3 extends over 15 amino acids. The DNA of the CDR3 is TGTGCCAGCAGTCTCGACAGGACCCCGTGGCAGCCCCAGCATTTT. Its protein is CASSLDRTPWQPQHF.

This chain connects TRBV5-1 to TRBJ1-1; 7 nucleotides agree with TRBD1. Per the germline V gene, CDR1 is SGHRS and CDR2 is YFSETQ. Germline trimming cut 6 bases from V and 1 base from J; bases unmatched to any gene: 0. The CDR3 runs 12 residues. The CDR3 DNA reads TGCGCCAGCACAGGGGGGAACACTGAAGCTTTCTTT. Residues: CASTGGNTEAFF.

This clone showed up just a few times. V gene TRBV18 combines with J gene TRBJ1-4, with 9 nucleotides matching TRBD1. CDR3 length: 15 amino acids. Germline values: CDR1 KGHSH, CDR2 LQKENI. V dropped 4 bases and J dropped 6; count of bases not matched to a gene: 6. The CDR3 DNA reads TGTGCCAGCTCACGAGGAACAGGGGGCTATGAAAAACTGTTTTTT. Amino acids: CASSRGTGGYEKLFF.

The rearrangement uses TRBV2 and TRBJ1-2, with D perhaps matching TRBD1 (5 bases). Trimming left V 5 bases short and J 8 bases short, with 24 bases between. The CDR3 length is 16 residues. The germline gives CDR1 SNHLY, CDR2 FYNNEI. CDR3 nucleotide sequence: TGTGCCAGCAGTTCTACGGTGGGCGGGAGGGGACGAGGCTACACCTTC. It encodes CASSSTVGGRGRGYTF.

This chain joins TRBV28 and TRBJ1-1, with 7 bases lining up with TRBD1. The CDR3 totals 14 residues. V lost 5 bases to trimming and J lost 4 bases; unmatched junction nucleotides: 7. CDR1 is MDHEN and CDR2 is SYDVKM in the germline V gene. CDR3 in DNA: TGTGCCAGCAGTATGGGACAGTTAATCACTGAAGCTTTCTTT. The encoded protein is CASSMGQLITEAFF.

This chain joins TRBV5-1 and TRBJ2-2; D perhaps matches TRBD1 (6 bases). V lost 4 bases, J lost 1 base, and 11 bases lay in between. Germline CDR1 SGHRS, CDR2 YFSETQ. The CDR3 is made up of 15 amino acids. Here the CDR3 DNA reads TGCGCCAGCAGCCTCAGGACAGAGAACACCGGGGAGCTGTTTTTT. Protein sequence: CASSLRTENTGELFF. The entire variable domain, with the rest obtained from reference TRBV5-1 and TRBJ2-2, is as follows: KAGVTQTPRYLIKTRGQQVTLSCSPISGHRSVSWYQQTPGQGLQFLFEYFSETQRNKGNFPGRFSGRQFSNSRSEMNVSTLELGDSALYLCASSLRTENTGELFFGEGSRLTVL.

This clone was counted a few times. The V and J genes are TRBV7-9 and TRBJ1-5; TRBD1 matches 9 bases. Unmatched junction bases numbered 5, after V lost 1 base and J lost 16 bases. CDR3 length: 12 residues. Germline CDR1 is SEHNR and CDR2 is FQNEAQ (reference sequence). The CDR3 here is CASSLDRGLEHF. In DNA, the CDR3 is TGTGCCAGCAGCTTAGACAGGGGGCTTGAACATTTT.

Of note for this clone: The CDR3 does not end in the conserved phenylalanine or tryptophan, so this is likely a read error. Because the CDR3's place on the DNA is in doubt, the DNA is left out and the CDR3 is given as listed by TCRdb. The CDR3 sequence: CASGRTAPG. The chain uses TRBV2 and TRBJ1-2; the table calls TRBD1, which could not be checked here. Germline assignment: CDR1 SNHLY and CDR2 FYNNEI. The CDR3 length is 9 residues, termini included.